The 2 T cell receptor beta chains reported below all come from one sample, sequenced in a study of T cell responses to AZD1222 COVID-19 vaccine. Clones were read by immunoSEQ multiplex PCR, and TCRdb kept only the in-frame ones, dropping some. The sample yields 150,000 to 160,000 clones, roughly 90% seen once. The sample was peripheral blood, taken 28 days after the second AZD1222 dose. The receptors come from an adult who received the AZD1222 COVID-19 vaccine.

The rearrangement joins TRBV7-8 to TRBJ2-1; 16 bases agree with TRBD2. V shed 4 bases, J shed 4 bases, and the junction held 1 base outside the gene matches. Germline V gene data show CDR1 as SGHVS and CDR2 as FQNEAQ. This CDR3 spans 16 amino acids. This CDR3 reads CASSWGLAGGYNEQFF. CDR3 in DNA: TGTGCCAGCAGCTGGGGACTAGCGGGGGGGTACAATGAGCAGTTCTTC.

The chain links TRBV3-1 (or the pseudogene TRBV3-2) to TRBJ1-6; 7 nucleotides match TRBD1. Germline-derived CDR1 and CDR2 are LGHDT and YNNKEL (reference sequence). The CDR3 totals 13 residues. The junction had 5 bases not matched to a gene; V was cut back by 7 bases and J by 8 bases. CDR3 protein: CASTRQGDSPLHF. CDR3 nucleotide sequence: TGTGCCAGCACTCGGCAGGGGGATTCACCCCTCCACTTT.